The clone carrying this TCR beta chain appeared a few times. Trimming pared 3 bases from V and 7 bases from J, leaving 10 bases between. In germline, CDR1 is MNHEY, CDR2 SMNVEV (reference sequence). This CDR3 has 13 residues. This sample was included in a study of blood T cell repertoires in COVID-19. Some clones are missing from TCRdb's copy, which holds only in-frame ones; the method was immunoSEQ multiplex PCR. The table records about 67,000 clones, approximately 75% of them present only once. The sample comprised peripheral blood. The chain combines TRBV27 with TRBJ1-5; D gene unclear. The clonotype was recovered from a woman aged 60-75 years with acute or convalescent COVID-19. CDR3 DNA: TGTGCCAGCAGTTTTCGGGGAGGCCAGCCCCAGCATTTT. Protein sequence: CASSFRGGQPQHF.